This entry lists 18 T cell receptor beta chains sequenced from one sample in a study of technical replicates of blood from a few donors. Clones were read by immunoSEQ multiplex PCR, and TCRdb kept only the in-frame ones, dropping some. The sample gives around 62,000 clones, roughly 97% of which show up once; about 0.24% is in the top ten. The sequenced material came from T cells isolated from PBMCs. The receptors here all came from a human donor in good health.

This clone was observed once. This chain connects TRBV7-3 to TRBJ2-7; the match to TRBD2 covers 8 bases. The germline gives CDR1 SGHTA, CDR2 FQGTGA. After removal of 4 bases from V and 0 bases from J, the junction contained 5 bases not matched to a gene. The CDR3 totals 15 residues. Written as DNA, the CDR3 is TGTGCCAGCAGCTCCCATAGCGGGACCTCCTACGAGCAGTACTTC. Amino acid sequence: CASSSHSGTSYEQYF.

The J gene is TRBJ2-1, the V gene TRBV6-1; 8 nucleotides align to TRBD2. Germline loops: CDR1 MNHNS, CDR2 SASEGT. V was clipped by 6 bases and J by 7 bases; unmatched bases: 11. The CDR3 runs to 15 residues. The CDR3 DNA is TGTGCCAGCAGCGTCGTAGCGGGATCGGGGAATGAGCAGTTCTTC. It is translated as CASSVVAGSGNEQFF.

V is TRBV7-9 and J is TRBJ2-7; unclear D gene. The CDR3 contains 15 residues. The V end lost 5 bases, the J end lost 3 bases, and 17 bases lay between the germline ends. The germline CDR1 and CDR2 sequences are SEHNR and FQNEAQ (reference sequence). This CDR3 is CASSVFRTFGYEQYF. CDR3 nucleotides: TGTGCCAGCAGCGTATTCCGAACCTTCGGCTACGAGCAGTACTTC.

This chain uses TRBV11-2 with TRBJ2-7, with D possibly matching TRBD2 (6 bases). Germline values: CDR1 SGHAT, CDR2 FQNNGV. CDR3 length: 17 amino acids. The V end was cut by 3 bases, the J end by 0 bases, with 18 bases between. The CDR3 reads CASSFNTGTGISYEQYF. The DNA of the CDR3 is TGTGCCAGCAGCTTTAATACCGGGACTGGGATCTCCTACGAGCAGTACTTC.

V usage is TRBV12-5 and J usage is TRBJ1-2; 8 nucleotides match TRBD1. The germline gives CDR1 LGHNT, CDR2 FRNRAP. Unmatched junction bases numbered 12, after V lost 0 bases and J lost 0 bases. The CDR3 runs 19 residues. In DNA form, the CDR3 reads TGTGCTAGTGGTTTGGTGACCGGGACAGGTTCAAGAGCTAACTATGGCTACACCTTC. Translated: CASGLVTGTGSRANYGYTF.

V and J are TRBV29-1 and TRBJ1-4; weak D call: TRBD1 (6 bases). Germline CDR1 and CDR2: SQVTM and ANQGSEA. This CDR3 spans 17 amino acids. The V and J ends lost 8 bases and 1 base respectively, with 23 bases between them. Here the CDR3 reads CSSSRRGGDGTNEKLFF. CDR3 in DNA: TGCAGCTCCTCCCGGAGGGGGGGCGATGGAACTAATGAAAAACTGTTTTTT.

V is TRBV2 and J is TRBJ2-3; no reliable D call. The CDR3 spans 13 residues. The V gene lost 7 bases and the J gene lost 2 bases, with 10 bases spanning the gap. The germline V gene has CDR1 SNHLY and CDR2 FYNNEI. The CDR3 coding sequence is TGTGCCAGCAATGTTTACAACACAGATACGCAGTATTTT. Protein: CASNVYNTDTQYF.

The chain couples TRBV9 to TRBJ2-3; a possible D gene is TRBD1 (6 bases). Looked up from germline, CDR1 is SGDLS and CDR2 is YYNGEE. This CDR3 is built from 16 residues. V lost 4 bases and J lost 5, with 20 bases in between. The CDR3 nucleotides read TGTGCCAGCAGCAAGGCATCGGCAGGGGTGTTAGATACGCAGTATTTT. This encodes CASSKASAGVLDTQYF.

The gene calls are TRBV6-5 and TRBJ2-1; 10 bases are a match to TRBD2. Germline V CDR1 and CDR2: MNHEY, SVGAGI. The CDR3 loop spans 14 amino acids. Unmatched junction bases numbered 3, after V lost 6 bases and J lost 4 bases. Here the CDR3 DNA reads TGTGCCAGCAGAGGACTAGCGGATTACAATGAGCAGTTCTTC. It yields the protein CASRGLADYNEQFF.

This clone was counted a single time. The CDR3 loop reads CAIGGGGNTIYF. The CDR3 DNA is TGTGCCATCGGGGGGGGTGGAAACACCATATATTTT. The chain links TRBV10-3 to TRBJ1-3, with D tentatively TRBD1 (5 bases). The CDR3 consists of 12 residues. The V end lost 8 bases, the J end lost 3 bases, and 8 bases lay between the germline ends. The germline gives CDR1 ENHRY, CDR2 SYGVKD.

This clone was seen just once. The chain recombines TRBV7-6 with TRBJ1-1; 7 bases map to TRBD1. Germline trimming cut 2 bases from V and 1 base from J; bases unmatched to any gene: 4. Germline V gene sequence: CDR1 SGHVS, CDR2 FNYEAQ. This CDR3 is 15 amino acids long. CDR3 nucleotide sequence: TGTGCCAGCAGCTTAATGGACAGGCGGAACACTGAAGCTTTCTTT. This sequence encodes CASSLMDRRNTEAFF.

The CDR3 DNA is TGTGCCAGCAGCACCGGACAGGGTGCCACTGAAGCTTTCTTT. It yields the protein CASSTGQGATEAFF. The J gene is TRBJ1-1, the V gene TRBV7-2, with 8 nucleotides matching TRBD1. The CDR3 consists of 14 residues. V was pared by 5 bases and J by 4 bases, with 6 bases of the junction left unmatched. The germline V gene encodes CDR1 SGHTA and CDR2 FQGNSA.

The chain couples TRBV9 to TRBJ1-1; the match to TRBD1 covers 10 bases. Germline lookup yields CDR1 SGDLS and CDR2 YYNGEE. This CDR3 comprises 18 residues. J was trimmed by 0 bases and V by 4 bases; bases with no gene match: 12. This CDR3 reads CASSSTSGQGPMNTEAFF. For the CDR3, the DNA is TGTGCCAGCAGCTCCACCTCGGGACAGGGGCCAATGAACACTGAAGCTTTCTTT.

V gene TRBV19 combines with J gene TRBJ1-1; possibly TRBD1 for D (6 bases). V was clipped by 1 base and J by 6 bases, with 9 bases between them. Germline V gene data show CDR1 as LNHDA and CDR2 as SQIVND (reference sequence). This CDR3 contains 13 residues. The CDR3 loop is CASSIGAGAEAFF. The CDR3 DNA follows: TGTGCCAGTAGTATAGGGGCAGGGGCTGAAGCTTTCTTT.

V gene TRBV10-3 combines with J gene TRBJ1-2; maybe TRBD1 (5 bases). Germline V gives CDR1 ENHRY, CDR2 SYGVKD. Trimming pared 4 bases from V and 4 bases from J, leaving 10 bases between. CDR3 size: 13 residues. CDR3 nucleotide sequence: TGTGCCATCAGTGCAGACAGCTCCTATGGCTACACCTTC. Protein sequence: CAISADSSYGYTF.

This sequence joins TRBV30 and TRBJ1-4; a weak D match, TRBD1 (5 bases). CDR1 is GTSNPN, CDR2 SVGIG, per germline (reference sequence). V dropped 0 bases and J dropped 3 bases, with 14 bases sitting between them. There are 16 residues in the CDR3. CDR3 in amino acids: CAWSVPWGLSNEKLFF. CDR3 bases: TGTGCCTGGAGTGTACCTTGGGGACTCTCTAATGAAAAACTGTTTTTT.

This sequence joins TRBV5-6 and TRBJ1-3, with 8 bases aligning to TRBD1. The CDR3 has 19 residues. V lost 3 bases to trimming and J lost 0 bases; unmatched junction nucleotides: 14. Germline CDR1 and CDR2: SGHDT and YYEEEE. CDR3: CASSSLSGTGIISGNTIYF. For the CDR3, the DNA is TGTGCCAGCAGCTCACTCTCCGGGACAGGAATCATCTCTGGAAACACCATATATTTT.

Here the CDR3 DNA reads TGCGCCAGCAGCCAAGAAACGGGACACGAGCAGTTCTTC. Protein: CASSQETGHEQFF. This chain uses TRBV4-3 with TRBJ2-1; D perhaps matches TRBD1 (6 bases). The V end was cut by 0 bases, the J end by 10 bases, with 10 bases between. Germline assignment: CDR1 LGHNA and CDR2 YSLEER. The CDR3 runs 13 residues.